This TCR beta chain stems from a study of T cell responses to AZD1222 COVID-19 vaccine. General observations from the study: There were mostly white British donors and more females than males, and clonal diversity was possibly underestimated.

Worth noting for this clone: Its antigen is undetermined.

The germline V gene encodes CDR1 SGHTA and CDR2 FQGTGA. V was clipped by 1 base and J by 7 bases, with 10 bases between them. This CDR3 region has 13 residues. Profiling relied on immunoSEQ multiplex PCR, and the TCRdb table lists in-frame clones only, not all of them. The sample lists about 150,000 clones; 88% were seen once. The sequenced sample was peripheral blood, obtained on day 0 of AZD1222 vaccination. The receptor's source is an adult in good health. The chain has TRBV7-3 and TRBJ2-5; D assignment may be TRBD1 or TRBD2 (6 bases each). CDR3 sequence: CASSLKGGWTQYF. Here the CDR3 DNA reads TGTGCCAGCAGCTTAAAGGGGGGTTGGACCCAGTACTTC.